The clone carrying this T cell receptor (beta chain) showed up just once. This entry comes from a study of blood T cell repertoires in COVID-19. Study as a whole: The United States, Italy and Spain were the sources of the acute and convalescent COVID-19 samples. In each case, the material was cDNA or gDNA derived from T cells, B-cell-depleted T cells, or PBMCs.

The CDR3 is 16 residues long. Germline lookup yields CDR1 GTSNPN and CDR2 SVGIG (reference sequence). V was shortened by 0 bases and J by 2 bases, with 16 bases between the two germline ends. In the original workflow: It was from reference gene primer amplification that nucleated cell counts were estimated. The table came from immunoSEQ multiplex PCR; TCRdb's copy has only in-frame clones and leaves some out. V and J calls and clone size are copied from that table; D and trimming were computed from the DNA. The data show 210,000 or so clones, around 80% seen once. The clonotype was recovered from a woman between 40 and 55 years old with acute or convalescent COVID-19. Input material: peripheral blood. J is TRBJ1-2 and V is TRBV30; D might be TRBD1 (6 bases). The DNA for the CDR3 is TGTGCCTGGAGTGTACATCGAGGGGGTAGCAACTATGGCTACACCTTC. As protein: CAWSVHRGGSNYGYTF.